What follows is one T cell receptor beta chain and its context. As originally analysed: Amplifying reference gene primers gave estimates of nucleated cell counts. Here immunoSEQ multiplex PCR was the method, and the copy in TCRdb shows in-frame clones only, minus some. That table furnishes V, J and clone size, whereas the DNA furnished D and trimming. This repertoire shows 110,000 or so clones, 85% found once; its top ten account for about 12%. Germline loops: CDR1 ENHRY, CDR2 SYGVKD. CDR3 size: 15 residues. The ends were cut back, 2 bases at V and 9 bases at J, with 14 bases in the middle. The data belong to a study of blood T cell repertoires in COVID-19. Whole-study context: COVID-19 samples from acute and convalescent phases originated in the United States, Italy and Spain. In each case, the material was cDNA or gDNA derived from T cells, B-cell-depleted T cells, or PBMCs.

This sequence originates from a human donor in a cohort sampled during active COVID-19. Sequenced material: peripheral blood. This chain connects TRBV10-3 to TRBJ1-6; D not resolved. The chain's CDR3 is CAISESRATGSPLHF. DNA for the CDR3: TGTGCCATCAGTGAGAGTCGCGCCACCGGTTCACCCCTCCACTTT.